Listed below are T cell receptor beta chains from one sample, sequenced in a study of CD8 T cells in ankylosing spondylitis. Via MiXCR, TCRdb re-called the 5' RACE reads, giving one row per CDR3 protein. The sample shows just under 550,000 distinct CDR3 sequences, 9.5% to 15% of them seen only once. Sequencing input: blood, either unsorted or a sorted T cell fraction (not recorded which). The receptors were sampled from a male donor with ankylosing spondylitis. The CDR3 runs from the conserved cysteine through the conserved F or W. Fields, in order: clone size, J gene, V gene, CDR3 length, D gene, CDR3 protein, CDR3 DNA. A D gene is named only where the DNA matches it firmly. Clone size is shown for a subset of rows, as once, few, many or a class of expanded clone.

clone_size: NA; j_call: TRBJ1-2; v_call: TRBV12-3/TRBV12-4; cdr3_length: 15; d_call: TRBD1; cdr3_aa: CASSFWTGLTSGYTF; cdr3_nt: TGTGCCAGCAGTTTCTGGACAGGGCTGACCTCTGGCTACACCTTC
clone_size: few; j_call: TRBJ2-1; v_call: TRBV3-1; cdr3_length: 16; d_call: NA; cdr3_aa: CASSQPRASENNEQFF; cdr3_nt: TGTGCCAGCAGCCAACCCCGGGCTAGCGAAAACAATGAGCAGTTCTTC
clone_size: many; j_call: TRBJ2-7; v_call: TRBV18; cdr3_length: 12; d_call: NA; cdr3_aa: CASSPSIYEQYF; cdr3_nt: TGTGCCAGCTCACCCTCGATTTACGAGCAGTACTTC
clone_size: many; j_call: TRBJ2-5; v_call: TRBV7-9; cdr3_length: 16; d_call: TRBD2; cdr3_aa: CASSSGTSGSQETQYF; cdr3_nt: TGTGCCAGCAGCTCTGGGACTAGCGGGAGCCAAGAGACCCAGTACTTC
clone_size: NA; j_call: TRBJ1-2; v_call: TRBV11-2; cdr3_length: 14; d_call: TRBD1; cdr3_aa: CASRIGVTGYVYTF; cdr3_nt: TGTGCCAGCAGAATAGGGGTGACAGGGTACGTCTACACCTTC
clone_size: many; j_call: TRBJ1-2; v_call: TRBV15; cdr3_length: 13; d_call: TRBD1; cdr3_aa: CATSRGQLRGYTF; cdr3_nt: TGTGCCACCAGCCGGGGACAGTTGCGTGGCTACACCTTC
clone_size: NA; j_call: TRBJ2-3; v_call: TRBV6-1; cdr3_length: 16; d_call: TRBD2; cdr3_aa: CASSAPERGNTDTQYF; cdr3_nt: TGTGCCAGCAGTGCCCCCGAGCGGGGTAACACAGATACGCAGTATTTT
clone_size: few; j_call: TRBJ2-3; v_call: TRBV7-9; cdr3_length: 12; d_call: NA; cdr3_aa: CASSNLGDTQYF; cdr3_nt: TGTGCCAGCAGTAATCTCGGGGATACGCAGTATTTT
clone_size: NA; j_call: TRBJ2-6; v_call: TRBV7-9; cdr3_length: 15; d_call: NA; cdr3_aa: CASSDRGAGANVLTF; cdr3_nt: TGTGCCAGCAGCGATCGAGGGGCTGGGGCCAACGTCCTGACTTTC
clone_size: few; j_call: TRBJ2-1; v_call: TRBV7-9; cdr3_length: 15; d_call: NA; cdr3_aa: CASSYPFGNDNEQFF; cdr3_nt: TGTGCCAGCAGCTACCCTTTCGGGAACGACAATGAGCAGTTCTTC
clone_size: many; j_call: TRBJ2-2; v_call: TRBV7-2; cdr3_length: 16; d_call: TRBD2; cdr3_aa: CASNPRLAGVPGELFF; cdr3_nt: TGTGCCAGCAACCCCCGACTAGCGGGAGTCCCCGGGGAGCTGTTTTTT
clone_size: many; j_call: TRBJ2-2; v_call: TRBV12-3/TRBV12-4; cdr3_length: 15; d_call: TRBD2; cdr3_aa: CASSWGLAGAGELFF; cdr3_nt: TGTGCCAGCAGTTGGGGACTAGCGGGCGCCGGGGAGCTGTTTTTT
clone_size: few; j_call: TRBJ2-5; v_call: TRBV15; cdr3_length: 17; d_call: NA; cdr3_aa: CATSRDRISGPRETQYF; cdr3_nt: TGTGCCACCAGCAGAGATCGAATATCGGGGCCTAGGGAGACCCAGTACTTC
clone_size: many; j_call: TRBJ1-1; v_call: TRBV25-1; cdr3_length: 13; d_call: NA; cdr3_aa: CASSDLMNTEAFF; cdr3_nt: TGTGCCAGCAGTGATTTAATGAACACTGAAGCTTTCTTT
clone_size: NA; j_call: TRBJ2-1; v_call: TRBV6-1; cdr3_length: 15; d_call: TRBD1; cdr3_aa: CASSELGTGGHEQFF; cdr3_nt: TGTGCCAGCAGTGAATTGGGGACAGGGGGCCATGAGCAGTTCTTC
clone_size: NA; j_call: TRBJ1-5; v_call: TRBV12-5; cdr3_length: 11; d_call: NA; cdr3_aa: CASGLEQPQHF; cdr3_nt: TGTGCTAGTGGTTTGGAACAGCCCCAGCATTTT
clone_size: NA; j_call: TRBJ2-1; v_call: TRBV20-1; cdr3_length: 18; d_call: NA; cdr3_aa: CSARDLISAGSSYNEQFF; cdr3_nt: TGCAGTGCTAGAGATCTCATCTCGGCGGGTAGCTCCTACAATGAGCAGTTCTTC
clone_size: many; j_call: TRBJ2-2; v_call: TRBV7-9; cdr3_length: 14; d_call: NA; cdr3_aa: CASSLTGDTGELFF; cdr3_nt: TGTGCCAGCAGCCTGACAGGTGACACCGGGGAGCTGTTTTTT
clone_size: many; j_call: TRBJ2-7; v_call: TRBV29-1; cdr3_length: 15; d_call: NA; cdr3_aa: CSVELAAGSSYEQYF; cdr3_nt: TGCAGCGTTGAGTTAGCGGCGGGAAGCTCCTACGAGCAGTACTTC
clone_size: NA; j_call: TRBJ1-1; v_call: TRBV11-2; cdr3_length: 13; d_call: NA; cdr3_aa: CASSLERGAEAFF; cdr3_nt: TGTGCCAGCAGCTTAGAACGAGGGGCCGAAGCTTTCTTT
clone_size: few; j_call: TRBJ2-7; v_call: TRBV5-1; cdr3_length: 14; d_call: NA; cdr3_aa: CASSWQGGSYEQYF; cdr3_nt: TGCGCCAGCAGCTGGCAGGGGGGGTCCTACGAGCAGTACTTC
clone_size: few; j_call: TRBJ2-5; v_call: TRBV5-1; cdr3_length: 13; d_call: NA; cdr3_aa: CASRRATQETQYF; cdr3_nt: TGCGCCAGCAGGAGGGCAACTCAAGAGACCCAGTACTTC
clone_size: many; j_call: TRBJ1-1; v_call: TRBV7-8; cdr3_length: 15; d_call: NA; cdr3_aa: CASSSWTDLNTEAFF; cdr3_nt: TGTGCCAGCAGCTCTTGGACAGACCTGAACACTGAAGCTTTCTTT
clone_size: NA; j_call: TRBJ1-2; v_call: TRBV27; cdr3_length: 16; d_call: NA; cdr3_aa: CASSSPGIDRLYGYTF; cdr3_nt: TGTGCCAGCAGTTCTCCCGGGATAGACAGGCTCTATGGCTACACCTTC
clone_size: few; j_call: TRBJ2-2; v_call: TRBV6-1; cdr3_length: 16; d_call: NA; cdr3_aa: CASPRGSPTNTGELFF; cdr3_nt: TGTGCTTCACCCCGGGGCAGCCCAACGAACACCGGGGAGCTGTTTTTT
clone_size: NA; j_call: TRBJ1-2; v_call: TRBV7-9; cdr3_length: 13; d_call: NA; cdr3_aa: CASSLDAGYGYTF; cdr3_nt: TGTGCCAGCAGCTTAGATGCAGGCTATGGCTACACCTTC
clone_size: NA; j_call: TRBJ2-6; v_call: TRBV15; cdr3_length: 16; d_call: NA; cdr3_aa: CATSRDPISGANVLTF; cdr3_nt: TGTGCCACCAGCAGAGATCCCATCTCTGGGGCCAACGTCCTGACTTTC
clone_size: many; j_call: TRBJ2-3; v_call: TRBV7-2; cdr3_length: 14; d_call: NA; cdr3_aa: CASSLSPSTDTQYF; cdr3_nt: TGTGCCAGCAGCTTAAGTCCTAGCACAGATACGCAGTATTTT
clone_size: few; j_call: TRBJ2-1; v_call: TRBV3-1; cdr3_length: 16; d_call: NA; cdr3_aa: CASSRRGEGFRNEQFF; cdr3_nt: TGTGCCAGCAGCCGAAGGGGGGAAGGATTCCGCAATGAGCAGTTCTTC
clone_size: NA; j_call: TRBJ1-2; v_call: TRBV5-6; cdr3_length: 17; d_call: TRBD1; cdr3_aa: CASSPGTGRLRDYGYTF; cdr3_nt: TGTGCCAGCAGCCCCGGGACAGGGAGGCTCCGGGACTATGGCTACACCTTC
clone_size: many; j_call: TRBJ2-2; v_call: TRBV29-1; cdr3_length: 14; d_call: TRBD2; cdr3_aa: CSARLARDTGELFF; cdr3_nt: TGCAGCGCAAGACTAGCGAGGGACACCGGGGAGCTGTTTTTT
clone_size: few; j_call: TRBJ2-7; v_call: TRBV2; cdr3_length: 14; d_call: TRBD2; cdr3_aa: CASRRLAGVYEQYF; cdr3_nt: TGTGCCAGCAGGAGACTAGCGGGAGTCTACGAGCAGTACTTC
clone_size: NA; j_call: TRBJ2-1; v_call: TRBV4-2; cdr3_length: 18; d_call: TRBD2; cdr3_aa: CASSQERLAGGSYNEQFF; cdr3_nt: TGTGCCAGCAGCCAAGAACGGCTAGCGGGAGGGTCCTACAATGAGCAGTTCTTC
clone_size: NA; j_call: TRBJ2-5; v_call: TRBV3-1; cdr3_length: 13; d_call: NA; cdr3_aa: CASSQGGGGTQYF; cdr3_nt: TGTGCCAGCAGCCAAGGGGGAGGGGGGACCCAGTACTTC
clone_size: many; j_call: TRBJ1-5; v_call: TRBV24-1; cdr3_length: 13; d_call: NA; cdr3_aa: CATSWGRDQPQHF; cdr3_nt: TGTGCCACCAGTTGGGGTCGAGATCAGCCCCAGCATTTT
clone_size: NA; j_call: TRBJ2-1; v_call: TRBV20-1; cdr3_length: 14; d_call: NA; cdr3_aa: CSARRGTLYNEQFF; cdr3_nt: TGCAGTGCTAGACGGGGGACCCTCTACAATGAGCAGTTCTTC
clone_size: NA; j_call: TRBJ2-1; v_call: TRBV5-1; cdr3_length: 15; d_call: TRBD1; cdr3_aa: CASSLGQDPGNEQFF; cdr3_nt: TGCGCCAGCAGCCTAGGACAGGACCCCGGCAATGAGCAGTTCTTC
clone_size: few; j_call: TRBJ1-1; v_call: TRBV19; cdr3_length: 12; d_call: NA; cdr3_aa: CARKEGNTEAFF; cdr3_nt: TGTGCCAGGAAAGAGGGGAACACTGAAGCTTTCTTT
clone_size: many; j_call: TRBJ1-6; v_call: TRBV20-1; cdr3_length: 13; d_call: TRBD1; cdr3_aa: CSFTGTANSPLHF; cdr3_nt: TGCAGTTTCACCGGGACAGCGAATTCACCCCTCCACTTT
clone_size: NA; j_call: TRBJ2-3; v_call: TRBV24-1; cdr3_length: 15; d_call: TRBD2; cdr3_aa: CATSDLRGRSDTQYF; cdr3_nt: TGTGCCACCAGTGATTTGCGCGGGAGGTCAGATACGCAGTATTTT